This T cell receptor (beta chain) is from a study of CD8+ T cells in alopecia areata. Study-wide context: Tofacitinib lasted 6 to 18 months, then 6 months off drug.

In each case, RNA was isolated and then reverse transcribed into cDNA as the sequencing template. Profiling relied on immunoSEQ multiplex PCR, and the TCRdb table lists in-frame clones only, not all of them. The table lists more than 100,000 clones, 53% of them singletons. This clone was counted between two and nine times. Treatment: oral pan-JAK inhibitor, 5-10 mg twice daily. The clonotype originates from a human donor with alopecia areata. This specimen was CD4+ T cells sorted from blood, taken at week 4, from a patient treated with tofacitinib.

The CDR3 spells CASSEGGRVPDTQYF. The CDR3 coding sequence is TGTGCCAGCAGTGAAGGCGGGAGGGTTCCAGATACGCAGTATTTT. The chain uses TRBV25-1 and TRBJ2-3; 9 bases are a match to TRBD2. Germline V gives CDR1 MGHDK, CDR2 SYGVNS. The CDR3 has 15 amino acids. J was trimmed by 4 bases and V by 2 bases; bases with no gene match: 4.